This entry is about one TCR beta chain. Antigen: not known. This entry belongs to a study of monozygotic twins with inflammatory bowel disease. Germline V gene lookup returns CDR1 KGHDR and CDR2 SFDVKD. The CDR3 is made up of 16 amino acids. It was 3,500 to 4,000 ng of total RNA that each TCR library used. Via template switching, UMIs carrying a 6-nucleotide sample barcode were introduced. Amplification of TCRalpha and TCRbeta cDNA involved two nested PCRs that ran for roughly 16 and 10 cycles. For each CDR3 protein, TCRdb gives one entry from its re-call of the 5' RACE reads, without DNA. Found here are roughly 150,000 distinct CDR3 sequences; the top ten clones hold roughly 3%. General study findings and limits: It was observed that concordant and discordant twins did not differ in repertoire similarity, possibly given limited power.

Sequencing was carried out using blood. The TCR sequence derives from a human donor with ulcerative colitis or Crohn's disease, or a healthy co-twin of an affected twin (not recorded which). V usage is TRBV24-1 and J usage is TRBJ2-1; absent DNA, TCRdb's TRBD2 call cannot be checked. CDR3: CATSDLPGTSRNEQFF.